The present entry profiles one T cell receptor beta chain with its context. These data belong to a study of blood T cell repertoires in COVID-19. Across the study: Sources were T cells, B-cell-depleted T cells, or PBMCs; the material itself was cDNA or gDNA.

Seattle participants joined during active infection and were tracked over time. The CDR3 loop spans 15 amino acids. V was trimmed by 4 bases and J by 7 bases, leaving 17 bases between them. Per germline, CDR1 SGHNT and CDR2 YYREEE (reference sequence). Method: immunoSEQ multiplex PCR; TCRdb's copy keeps in-frame clones and lacks some. The sample has about 210,000 clones, roughly 80% seen once. The sequence came from a woman aged 80 or over with COVID-19, enrolled during active disease. Sequencing input: peripheral blood. This chain joins TRBV5-4 and TRBJ1-4; a weak D match, TRBD1 (6 bases). The DNA of the CDR3 is TGTGCCAGCAGCGCCAAAACAGGGAACCTTGAAAAACTGTTTTTT. Its translation: CASSAKTGNLEKLFF. The whole variable domain, filled in from reference TRBV5-4 and TRBJ1-4, reads ETGVTQSPTHLIKTRGQQVTLRCSSQSGHNTVSWYQQALGQGPQFIFQYYREEENGRGNFPPRFSGLQFPNYSSELNVNALELDDSALYLCASSAKTGNLEKLFFGSGTQLSVL.